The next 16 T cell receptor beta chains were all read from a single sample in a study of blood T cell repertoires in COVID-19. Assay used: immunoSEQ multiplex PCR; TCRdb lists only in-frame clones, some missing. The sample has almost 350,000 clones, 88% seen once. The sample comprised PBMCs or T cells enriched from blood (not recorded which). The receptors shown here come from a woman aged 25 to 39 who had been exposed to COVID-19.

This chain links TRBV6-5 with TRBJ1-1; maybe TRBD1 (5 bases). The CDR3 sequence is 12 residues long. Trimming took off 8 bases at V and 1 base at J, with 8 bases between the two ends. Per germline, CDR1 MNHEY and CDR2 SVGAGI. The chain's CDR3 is CASLDRNTEAFF. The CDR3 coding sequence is TGTGCCAGCCTCGACAGGAACACTGAAGCTTTCTTT.

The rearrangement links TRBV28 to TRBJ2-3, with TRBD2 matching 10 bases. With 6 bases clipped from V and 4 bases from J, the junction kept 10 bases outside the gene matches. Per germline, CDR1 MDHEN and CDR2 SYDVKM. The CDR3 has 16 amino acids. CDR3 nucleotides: TGTGCCAGCAGCTCCCCCGTAGCGGGAGGCGCAGATACGCAGTATTTT. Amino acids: CASSSPVAGGADTQYF.

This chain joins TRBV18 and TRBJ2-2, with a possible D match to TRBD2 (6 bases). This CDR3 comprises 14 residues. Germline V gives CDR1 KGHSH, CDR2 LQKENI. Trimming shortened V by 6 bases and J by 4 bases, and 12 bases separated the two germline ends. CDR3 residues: CASSPGLATGELFF. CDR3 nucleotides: TGTGCCAGCTCCCCGGGACTCGCCACCGGGGAGCTGTTTTTT. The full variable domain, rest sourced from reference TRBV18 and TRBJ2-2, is NAGVMQNPRHLVRRRGQEARLRCSPMKGHSHVYWYRQLPEEGLKFMVYLQKENIIDESGMPKERFSAEFPKEGPSILRIQQVVRGDSAAYFCASSPGLATGELFFGEGSRLTVL.

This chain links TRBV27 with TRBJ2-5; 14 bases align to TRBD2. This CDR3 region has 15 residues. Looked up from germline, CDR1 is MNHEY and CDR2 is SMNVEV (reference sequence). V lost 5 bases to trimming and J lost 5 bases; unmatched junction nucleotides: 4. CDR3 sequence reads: CASSTGLAGVETQYF. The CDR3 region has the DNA TGTGCCAGCAGTACGGGACTAGCGGGAGTGGAGACCCAGTACTTC.

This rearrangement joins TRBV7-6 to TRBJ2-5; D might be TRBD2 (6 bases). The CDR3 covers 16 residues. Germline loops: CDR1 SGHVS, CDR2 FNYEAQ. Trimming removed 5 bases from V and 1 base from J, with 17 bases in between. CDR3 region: CASSAGGCDLQETQYF. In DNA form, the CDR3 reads TGTGCCAGCAGCGCCGGGGGTTGTGACCTCCAAGAGACCCAGTACTTC.

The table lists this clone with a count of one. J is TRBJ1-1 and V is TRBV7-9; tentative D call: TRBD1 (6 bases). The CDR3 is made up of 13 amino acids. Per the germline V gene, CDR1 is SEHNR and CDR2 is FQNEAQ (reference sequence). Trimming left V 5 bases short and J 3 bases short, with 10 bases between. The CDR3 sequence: CASSPGQHTEAFF. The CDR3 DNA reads TGTGCCAGCAGCCCTGGACAGCACACTGAAGCTTTCTTT.

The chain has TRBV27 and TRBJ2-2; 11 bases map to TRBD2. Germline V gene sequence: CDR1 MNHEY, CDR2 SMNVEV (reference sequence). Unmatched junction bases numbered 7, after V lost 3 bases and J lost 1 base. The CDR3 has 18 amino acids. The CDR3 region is CASSFLGLAGENTGELFF. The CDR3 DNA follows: TGTGCCAGCAGTTTCCTCGGACTAGCGGGCGAGAACACCGGGGAGCTGTTTTTT.

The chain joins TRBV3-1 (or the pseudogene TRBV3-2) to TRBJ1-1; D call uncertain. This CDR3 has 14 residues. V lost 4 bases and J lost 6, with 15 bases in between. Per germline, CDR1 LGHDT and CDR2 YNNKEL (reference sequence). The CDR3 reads CASSLARSYAEAFF. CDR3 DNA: TGTGCCAGCAGCCTCGCGCGGTCATACGCTGAAGCTTTCTTT.

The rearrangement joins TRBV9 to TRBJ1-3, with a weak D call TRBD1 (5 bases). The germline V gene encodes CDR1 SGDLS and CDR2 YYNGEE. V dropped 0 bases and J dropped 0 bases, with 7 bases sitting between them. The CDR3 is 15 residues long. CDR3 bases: TGTGCCAGCAGCGTAGAGGACAACTCTGGAAACACCATATATTTT. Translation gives CASSVEDNSGNTIYF.

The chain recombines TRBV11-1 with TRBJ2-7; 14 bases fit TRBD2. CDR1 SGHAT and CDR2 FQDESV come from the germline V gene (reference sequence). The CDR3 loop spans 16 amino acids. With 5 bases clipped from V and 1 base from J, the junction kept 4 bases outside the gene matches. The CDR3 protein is CASSGRTSGRSYEQYF. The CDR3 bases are TGTGCCAGCAGCGGCCGGACTAGCGGGAGGTCCTACGAGCAGTACTTC.

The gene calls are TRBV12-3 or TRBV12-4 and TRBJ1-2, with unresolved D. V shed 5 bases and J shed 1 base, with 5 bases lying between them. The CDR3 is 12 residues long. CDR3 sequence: CASSQNNYGYTF. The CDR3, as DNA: TGTGCCAGCAGTCAGAATAACTATGGCTACACCTTC.

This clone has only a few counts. The CDR3 loop is CASNNLGGQPMISGANVLTF. DNA of the CDR3: TGTGCCAGCAACAACTTGGGCGGGCAGCCGATGATCTCTGGGGCCAACGTCCTGACTTTC. V usage is TRBV5-5 and J usage is TRBJ2-6, with D tentatively TRBD2 (5 bases). The CDR3 loop spans 20 amino acids. Trimming stripped 6 bases from V and 0 bases from J, with 25 bases between. The germline gives CDR1 SGHKS, CDR2 YYEKEE (reference sequence).

CDR3 amino acids: CASSPSGGGSGNIQYF. As DNA, the CDR3 is TGTGCCAGCTCACCGTCGGGCGGAGGGTCCGGAAACATTCAGTACTTC. J is TRBJ2-4 and V is TRBV18, with a tentative D call TRBD2 (6 bases). Trimming took 3 bases from V and 6 from J, leaving 18 bases between them. The germline V gene encodes CDR1 KGHSH and CDR2 LQKENI. The CDR3 is 16 amino acids.

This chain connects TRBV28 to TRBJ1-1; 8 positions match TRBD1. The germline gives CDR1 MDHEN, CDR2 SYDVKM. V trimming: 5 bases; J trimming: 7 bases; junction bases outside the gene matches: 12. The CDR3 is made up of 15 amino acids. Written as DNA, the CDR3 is TGTGCCAGCAGTCTCCCGGGTTGGACAGGGAGTGAAGCTTTCTTT. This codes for CASSLPGWTGSEAFF.

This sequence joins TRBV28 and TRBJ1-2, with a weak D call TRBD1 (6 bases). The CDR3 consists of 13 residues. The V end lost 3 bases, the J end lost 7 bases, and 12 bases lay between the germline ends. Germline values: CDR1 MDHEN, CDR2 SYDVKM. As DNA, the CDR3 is TGTGCCAGCAGTTTCAGGGGTTTTGTTGGCTACACCTTC. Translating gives CASSFRGFVGYTF.

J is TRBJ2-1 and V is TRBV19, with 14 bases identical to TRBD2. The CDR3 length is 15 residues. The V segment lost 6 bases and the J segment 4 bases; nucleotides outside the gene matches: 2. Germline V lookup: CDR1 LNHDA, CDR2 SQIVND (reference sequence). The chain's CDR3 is CASRGLAGVYNEQFF. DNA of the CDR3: TGTGCCAGTAGGGGACTAGCGGGGGTATACAATGAGCAGTTCTTC.